Listed here are 8 T cell receptor beta chains from one sample, sequenced in a study of PD-1 blockade in classical Hodgkin lymphoma. This table comes from immunoSEQ multiplex PCR, and its TCRdb copy is limited to in-frame clones, with some not included. This sample yields roughly 52,000 clones, of which around nine tenths are seen a single time; roughly 7% belongs to the top ten. Time point: cycle 4 day 1 (C4D1), after more than 5 weeks of nivolumab. In every patient, relapse followed autologous stem cell transplantation, while exposure to brentuximab vedotin differed. Sequences were derived from peripheral blood mononuclear cells (PBMCs), sampled before the fourth cycle of nivolumab. Receptors were obtained from a human donor with classical Hodgkin lymphoma.

This chain connects TRBV6-5 to TRBJ2-7; D possibly corresponds to TRBD2 (5 bases). Germline CDR1 and CDR2: MNHEY and SVGAGI. The CDR3 totals 8 residues. V was pared by 10 bases and J by 11 bases, with 9 bases between. The CDR3 sequence is CATLGEYF. CDR3 coding DNA: TGTGCCACCCTCGGGGAGTACTTC.

This chain joins TRBV19 and TRBJ2-1; D call uncertain. The CDR3 spans 13 residues. The ends were cut back, 2 bases at V and 10 bases at J, with 12 bases in the middle. The germline V gene has CDR1 LNHDA and CDR2 SQIVND (reference sequence). CDR3 sequence reads: CASSIRSATEQFF. Here the CDR3 DNA reads TGTGCCAGTAGTATAAGGAGCGCGACCGAGCAGTTCTTC.

CDR3 residues: CASSLSAAEAFF. CDR3 DNA: TGCGCCAGCAGCTTGTCGGCCGCTGAAGCTTTCTTT. The V call is TRBV5-1, the J call TRBJ1-1; no clear D gene. From germline, CDR1 is SGHRS and CDR2 YFSETQ. The CDR3 is made up of 12 amino acids. V lost 1 base to trimming and J lost 6 bases, with 7 bases between them.

V usage is TRBV18 and J usage is TRBJ2-2; 7 bases align to TRBD1. V lost 3 bases to trimming and J lost 2 bases; unmatched junction nucleotides: 3. CDR1 KGHSH and CDR2 LQKENI come from the germline V gene. This CDR3 region has 15 residues. The DNA for the CDR3 is TGTGCCAGCTCACCGAACAGGGGAAACACCGGGGAGCTGTTTTTT. Translation gives CASSPNRGNTGELFF. Supplemented by reference TRBV18 and TRBJ2-2, the full variable domain reads NAGVMQNPRHLVRRRGQEARLRCSPMKGHSHVYWYRQLPEEGLKFMVYLQKENIIDESGMPKERFSAEFPKEGPSILRIQQVVRGDSAAYFCASSPNRGNTGELFFGEGSRLTVL.

V and J are TRBV10-2 and TRBJ2-5, with TRBD1 matching 7 bases. This CDR3 spans 15 amino acids. Per germline, CDR1 WSHSY and CDR2 SAAADI. V shed 2 bases, J shed 5 bases, and the junction held 8 bases outside the gene matches. CDR3 DNA sequence: TGCGCCAGCAGTGAGCCCCGACAGGGTGTCGAGACCCAGTACTTC. Protein product: CASSEPRQGVETQYF.

The V and J genes are TRBV15 and TRBJ2-7; tentative D call: TRBD2 (6 bases). CDR1 and CDR2 (germline): LNHNV, YYDKDF (reference sequence). The CDR3 extends over 13 amino acids. V was shortened by 0 bases and J by 7 bases, with 10 bases between the two germline ends. The CDR3 region has the DNA TGTGCCACCAGCAGAGATTGGGGGGAAGAGCAGTACTTC. This encodes CATSRDWGEEQYF. Using reference TRBV15 and TRBJ2-7 for the parts outside the CDR3, the full variable domain is DAMVIQNPRYQVTQFGKPVTLSCSQTLNHNVMYWYQQKSSQAPKLLFHYYDKDFNNEADTPDNFQSRRPNTSFCFLDIRSPGLGDTAMYLCATSRDWGEEQYFGPGTRLTVT.

The chain is built from TRBV19 and TRBJ1-2; 12 nucleotides agree with TRBD1. The germline gives CDR1 LNHDA, CDR2 SQIVND (reference sequence). The CDR3 sequence is 14 residues long. V gave up 8 bases and J gave up 6 bases; unmatched junction bases: 7. The CDR3 bases are TGTGCCAGTCAGGGACAGGGGGCGAGAAATGGCTACACCTTC. It translates to CASQGQGARNGYTF.

This rearrangement joins TRBV19 to TRBJ1-5; D gene ambiguous. Germline V CDR1 and CDR2: LNHDA, SQIVND (reference sequence). V was shortened by 3 bases and J by 0 bases, with 9 bases between the two germline ends. The CDR3 is 15 amino acids. The CDR3 here is CASSIGGVSNQPQHF. For the CDR3, the DNA is TGTGCCAGTAGTATTGGAGGAGTTAGCAATCAGCCCCAGCATTTT.